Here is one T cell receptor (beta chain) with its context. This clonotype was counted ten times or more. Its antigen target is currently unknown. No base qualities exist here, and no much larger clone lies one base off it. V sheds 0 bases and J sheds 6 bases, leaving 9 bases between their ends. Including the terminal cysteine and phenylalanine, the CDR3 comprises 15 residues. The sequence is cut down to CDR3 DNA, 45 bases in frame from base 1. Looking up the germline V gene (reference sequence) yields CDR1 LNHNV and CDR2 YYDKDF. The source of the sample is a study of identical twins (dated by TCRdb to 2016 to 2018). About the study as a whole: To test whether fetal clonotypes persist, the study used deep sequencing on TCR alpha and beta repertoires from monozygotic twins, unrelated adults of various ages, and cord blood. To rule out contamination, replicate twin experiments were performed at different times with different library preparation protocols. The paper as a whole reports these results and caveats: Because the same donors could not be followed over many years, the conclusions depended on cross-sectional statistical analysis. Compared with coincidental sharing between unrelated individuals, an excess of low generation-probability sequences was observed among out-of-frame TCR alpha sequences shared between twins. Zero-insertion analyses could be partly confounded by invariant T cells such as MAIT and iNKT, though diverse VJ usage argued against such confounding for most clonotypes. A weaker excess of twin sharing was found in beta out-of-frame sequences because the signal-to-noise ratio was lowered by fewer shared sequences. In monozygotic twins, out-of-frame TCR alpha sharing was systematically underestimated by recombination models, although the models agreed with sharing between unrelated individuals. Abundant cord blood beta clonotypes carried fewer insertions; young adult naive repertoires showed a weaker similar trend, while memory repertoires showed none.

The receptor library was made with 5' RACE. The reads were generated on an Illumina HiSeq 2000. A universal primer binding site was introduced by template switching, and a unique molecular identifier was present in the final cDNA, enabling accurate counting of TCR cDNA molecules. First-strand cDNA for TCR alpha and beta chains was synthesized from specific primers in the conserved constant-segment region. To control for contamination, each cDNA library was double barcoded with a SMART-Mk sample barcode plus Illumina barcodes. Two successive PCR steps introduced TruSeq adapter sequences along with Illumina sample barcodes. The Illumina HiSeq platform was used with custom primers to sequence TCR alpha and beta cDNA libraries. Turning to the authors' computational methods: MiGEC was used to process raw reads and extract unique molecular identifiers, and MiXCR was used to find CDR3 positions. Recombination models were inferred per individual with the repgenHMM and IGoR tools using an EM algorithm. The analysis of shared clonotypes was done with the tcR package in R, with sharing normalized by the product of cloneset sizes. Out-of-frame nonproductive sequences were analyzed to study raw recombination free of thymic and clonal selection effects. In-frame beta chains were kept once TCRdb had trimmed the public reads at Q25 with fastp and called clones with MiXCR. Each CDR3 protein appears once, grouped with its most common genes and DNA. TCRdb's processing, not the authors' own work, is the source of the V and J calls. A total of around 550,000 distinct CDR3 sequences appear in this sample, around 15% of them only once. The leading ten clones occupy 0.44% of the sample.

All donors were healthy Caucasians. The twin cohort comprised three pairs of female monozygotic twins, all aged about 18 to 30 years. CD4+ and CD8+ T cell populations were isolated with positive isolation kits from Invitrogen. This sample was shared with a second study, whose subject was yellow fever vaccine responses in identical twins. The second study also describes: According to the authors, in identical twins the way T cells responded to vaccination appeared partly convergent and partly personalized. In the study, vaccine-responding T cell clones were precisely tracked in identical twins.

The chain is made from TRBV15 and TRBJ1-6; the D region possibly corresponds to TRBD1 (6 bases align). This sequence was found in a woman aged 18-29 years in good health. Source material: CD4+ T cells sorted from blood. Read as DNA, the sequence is TGTGCCACCAGCAGAGACAGGGGAACTAATTCACCCCTCCACTTT. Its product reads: CATSRDRGTNSPLHF.